This is a list of T cell receptor beta chains from one sample in a study of blood T cell repertoires in COVID-19. The method was immunoSEQ multiplex PCR; TCRdb's version includes in-frame clones alone and lacks a portion of them. The sample has 220,000 or so clones; less than 85% are singletons. The sequenced sample was peripheral blood. All receptors come from a woman aged 70-85 years with acute or convalescent COVID-19. Both conserved end residues are part of each CDR3. The D gene is left open where the match is weak. Where a row states a size, it is once, few, many or the class of an expanded clone; other rows omit it.

CSVEGQGSNEQYF TGCAGCGTTGAAGGACAGGGTAGCAACGAGCAGTACTTC TRBD1 NA TRBJ2-7 TRBV29-1
CASSVGTVTEAFF TGTGCCAGCAGCGTAGGGACAGTTACTGAAGCTTTCTTT NA NA TRBJ1-1 TRBV9
CATIKSLYTCGKYEQYF NA NA NA TRBJ2-7 TRBV19
CASSLGAGQKAGEQFF TGCGCCAGCAGCTTGGGTGCTGGACAGAAAGCTGGGGAGCAGTTCTTC NA NA TRBJ2-1 TRBV5-1
CASSAGTPSYNEQFF TGTGCCAGCAGCGCCGGGACTCCCTCCTACAATGAGCAGTTCTTC NA few TRBJ2-1 TRBV9
CASSLASDNTGELFF TGTGCCAGCAGCTTGGCCTCTGATAACACCGGGGAGCTGTTTTTT NA few TRBJ2-2 TRBV7-9
CASQTRENYGYTF TGTGCCAGCCAGACAAGGGAGAACTATGGCTACACCTTC NA NA TRBJ1-2 TRBV2
CASSKGPGDPYSNQPQHF TGTGCCAGCAGCAAAGGCCCAGGGGACCCTTATAGCAATCAGCCCCAGCATTTT NA NA TRBJ1-5 TRBV21-1
CASSPGQTTNEKLFF TGTGCCAGCAGCCCGGGACAAACAACTAATGAAAAACTGTTTTTT NA few TRBJ1-4 TRBV7-9
CASSLGLRQTNTEAFF TGTGCCAGCAGCTTAGGGCTTAGACAGACCAACACTGAAGCTTTCTTT NA NA TRBJ1-1 TRBV11-2
CASSSGLAGADTGELFF TGTGCCAGCAGCTCGGGACTAGCGGGAGCGGACACCGGGGAGCTGTTTTTT TRBD2 NA TRBJ2-2 TRBV7-7
CASSRTSGRDTQYF TGTGCCAGCAGTCGGACTAGCGGGAGAGATACGCAGTATTTT TRBD2 once TRBJ2-3 TRBV2
CASSVSGGYTQYF TGTGCCAGCAGCGTAAGTGGGGGGTATACGCAGTATTTT NA NA TRBJ2-3 TRBV9
CASSLARQGAKGNTIYF TGTGCCAGCAGCTTGGCTCGACAGGGGGCGAAAGGAAACACCATATATTTT TRBD1 NA TRBJ1-3 TRBV5-4
CASSPGGHDEQYF TGTGCCAGCTCACCGGGAGGGCACGACGAGCAGTACTTC TRBD2 NA TRBJ2-7 TRBV18
CATSKGTSGSSDTQYF TGTGCCACCAGCAAAGGGACTAGCGGGAGTTCAGATACGCAGTATTTT TRBD2 NA TRBJ2-3 TRBV15
CASSPGLAGPEQFF TGTGCCAGCAGTCCGGGACTAGCGGGACCTGAGCAGTTCTTC TRBD2 NA TRBJ2-1 TRBV2
CASSLQGWDNQPQHF TGTGCCAGCAGCTTACAGGGATGGGACAATCAGCCCCAGCATTTT NA NA TRBJ1-5 TRBV2
CATGGNGEAFF TGTGCCACCGGGGGGAACGGTGAAGCTTTCTTT NA NA TRBJ1-1 TRBV24-1
CASGGGRANTGELFF TGTGCCAGCGGAGGGGGCAGGGCGAACACCGGGGAGCTGTTTTTT NA NA TRBJ2-2 TRBV6-5
CASSHGGSYEQYF TGTGCCAGCAGCCACGGAGGGTCCTACGAGCAGTACTTC NA NA TRBJ2-7 TRBV27
CASSLGGGRDTQYF TGTGCCAGCAGCTTAGGAGGGGGTAGGGATACGCAGTATTTT NA NA TRBJ2-3 TRBV7-2
CAISRLAPDTQYF TGTGCCATCAGTCGACTAGCCCCAGATACGCAGTATTTT TRBD2 NA TRBJ2-3 TRBV10-3
CSTETRETQYF TGCAGTACCGAAACCAGGGAGACCCAGTACTTC NA NA TRBJ2-5 TRBV20-1
CAISSGFQETQYF TGTGCCATCAGCTCAGGGTTTCAAGAGACCCAGTACTTC NA NA TRBJ2-5 TRBV10-3
CASSLQPGAEAFF TGCGCCAGCAGCTTGCAGCCCGGGGCTGAAGCTTTCTTT NA NA TRBJ1-1 TRBV5-1
CASSPTGVRSNTEAFF TGCGCCAGCAGCCCCACAGGGGTACGGTCGAACACTGAAGCTTTCTTT TRBD1 NA TRBJ1-1 TRBV5-1
CASSTGDEQFF TGTGCCAGCAGCACAGGGGATGAGCAGTTCTTC TRBD1 NA TRBJ2-1 TRBV3-1/TRBV3-2
CASSGGLDNEQFF TGTGCCAGCAGTGGGGGACTCGACAATGAGCAGTTCTTC NA NA TRBJ2-1 TRBV28
CASSSLAAGELFF TGTGCCAGCAGCTCACTAGCGGCGGGGGAGCTGTTTTTT TRBD2 NA TRBJ2-2 TRBV12-3/TRBV12-4
CASSSTSGSSYEQYF TGTGCCAGCAGTTCCACTAGCGGGAGCTCCTACGAGCAGTACTTC TRBD2 NA TRBJ2-7 TRBV7-6
CASSLTTDRVSEAFF TGTGCCAGCAGTTTAACCACAGACAGGGTGTCTGAAGCTTTCTTT TRBD1 once TRBJ1-1 TRBV28
CASSAGTGKEQYF TGTGCCAGCAGTGCGGGGACAGGGAAGGAGCAGTACTTC TRBD1 NA TRBJ2-7 TRBV2
CASSGIATDTQYF TGCGCCAGCAGTGGTATAGCCACAGATACGCAGTATTTT NA NA TRBJ2-3 TRBV10-1
CASSSSGVWGPQYF TGTGCCAGCAGTTCCTCGGGGGTCTGGGGTCCCCAGTACTTC NA once TRBJ2-5 TRBV28
CVAAGARIGELFF TGTGTCGCTGCGGGAGCGAGGATCGGGGAGCTGTTTTTT TRBD2 few TRBJ2-2 TRBV28
CASSLNRQGARETQYF TGCGCCAGCAGCTTAAATAGGCAGGGGGCCCGAGAGACCCAGTACTTC TRBD1 NA TRBJ2-5 TRBV5-1
CATGADREIEAFF TGTGCCACCGGTGCTGACAGGGAAATTGAAGCTTTCTTT TRBD1 NA TRBJ1-1 TRBV11-1
CASSPRFSGLAGVDIQYF TGTGCCAGCAGCCCCCGATTTAGCGGTCTAGCGGGAGTGGACATTCAGTACTTC TRBD2 NA TRBJ2-4 TRBV3-1/TRBV3-2
CATRGGLDNTGELFF TGTGCCACCAGAGGGGGACTAGACAACACCGGGGAGCTGTTTTTT TRBD2 once TRBJ2-2 TRBV19
CASMVNRVNSPLHF TGTGCCAGCATGGTTAACAGGGTAAATTCACCCCTCCACTTT NA NA TRBJ1-6 TRBV2
CASSYSLGNTEAFF TGTGCCAGCAGTTACTCGCTAGGAAACACTGAAGCTTTCTTT NA many TRBJ1-1 TRBV6-2/TRBV6-3
CASSERGQGTSPLHF TGTGCCAGCAGTGAACGGGGACAGGGAACTTCACCCCTCCACTTT TRBD1 NA TRBJ1-6 TRBV2
CASSLTPTVLAATGELFF TGTGCCAGCAGCTTAACCCCCACGGTACTAGCAGCCACCGGGGAGCTGTTTTTT NA once TRBJ2-2 TRBV7-2
CASSLTGGITEAFF TGCGCCAGCAGCTTGACAGGGGGCATAACTGAAGCTTTCTTT TRBD1 NA TRBJ1-1 TRBV5-1
CASSEQGADIQYF TGTGCCAGCAGTGAGCAGGGGGCTGACATTCAGTACTTC TRBD1 NA TRBJ2-4 TRBV2